Following are 32 T cell receptor beta chains from one sample sequenced in a study of shared clonotypes between healthy human individuals. Assay: immunoSEQ multiplex PCR; the TCRdb copy retains only in-frame clones and omits some. Among about 500,000 clones listed, more than 70% were seen once. The specimen was PBMCs. These receptors were obtained from a woman aged 40 to 50 in good health. Some clones in this sample may be carry-over from other donors' samples.

The rearrangement links TRBV6-4 to TRBJ2-7; TRBD2 matches 7 bases. The germline gives CDR1 MRHNA, CDR2 SNTAGT. The CDR3 contains 15 residues. Unmatched junction bases numbered 9, after V lost 3 bases and J lost 4 bases. The CDR3 sequence: CASSELAGAFYEQYF. In nucleotides, the CDR3 is TGTGCCAGCAGTGAGCTGGCGGGAGCATTTTACGAGCAGTACTTC.

The chain uses TRBV9 and TRBJ2-2, with D uncertain. The CDR3 extends over 14 amino acids. Deletions cut 2 bases from V and 6 bases from J, with 11 bases between. From germline, CDR1 is SGDLS and CDR2 YYNGEE. CDR3 sequence reads: CASSVDAGPGELFF. In nucleotides, the CDR3 is TGTGCCAGCAGCGTGGATGCCGGGCCCGGGGAGCTGTTTTTT.

The J gene is TRBJ2-7, the V gene TRBV18, with 13 positions matching TRBD2. CDR3 length equals 15 residues. Losses at the gene ends were 4 bases for V and 6 bases for J; bases not matched to a gene: 6. Germline assignment: CDR1 KGHSH and CDR2 LQKENI. DNA for the CDR3: TGTGCCAGCTCACTGGGGACTAGCGGGAAGGGCGAGCAGTACTTC. This gives the protein CASSLGTSGKGEQYF.

This clone has a single count. The J gene is TRBJ2-7, the V gene TRBV5-1, with 7 bases identical to TRBD2. CDR3 length equals 15 residues. In germline, CDR1 is SGHRS, CDR2 YFSETQ. Unmatched junction bases numbered 5, after V lost 0 bases and J lost 2 bases. CDR3 region: CASSLGSSGAYEQYF. In nucleotides, the CDR3 is TGCGCCAGCAGCTTGGGGTCTAGCGGAGCCTACGAGCAGTACTTC.

The J gene is TRBJ1-1, the V gene TRBV19; no clear D gene. V was shortened by 10 bases and J by 0 bases, with 12 bases between the two germline ends. Germline CDR1 LNHDA, CDR2 SQIVND (reference sequence). The CDR3 consists of 13 residues. CDR3 sequence: CATQDGLNTEAFF. DNA for the CDR3: TGTGCCACTCAGGACGGACTGAACACTGAAGCTTTCTTT.

This rearrangement joins TRBV5-1 to TRBJ1-1; D not certain. The germline V and J ends were trimmed by 0 bases and 9 bases, with 6 bases remaining between them. In germline, CDR1 is SGHRS, CDR2 YFSETQ. The CDR3 sequence is 11 residues long. The CDR3: CASSLDSQAFF. The CDR3 DNA reads as TGCGCCAGCAGCTTGGATTCCCAAGCTTTCTTT.

This clone was found a few times. With only one base between it and a far larger clone, this is likely a read error. The chain couples TRBV6-4 to TRBJ2-6, with TRBD2 as a possible D gene (5 bases). Germline V gene lookup returns CDR1 MRHNA and CDR2 SNTAGT. The CDR3 runs 16 residues. The CDR3 DNA is TGTGGCAGCAGTGAATTGGACTTCTCTGGGGCCAACGTCCTGACTTTC. This encodes CGSSELDFSGANVLTF.

This clone was observed a single time. V gene TRBV5-1 combines with J gene TRBJ2-1; D call uncertain. Germline CDR1 and CDR2: SGHRS and YFSETQ. V lost 1 base to trimming and J lost 0 bases, with 5 bases between them. The CDR3 loop spans 14 amino acids. The CDR3 spells CASSLTTSYNEQFF. The CDR3 DNA reads as TGCGCCAGCAGCTTGACCACCTCCTACAATGAGCAGTTCTTC.

V usage is TRBV7-2 and J usage is TRBJ2-7; 9 nucleotides line up with TRBD2. The CDR3 contains 14 residues. The germline gives CDR1 SGHTA, CDR2 FQGNSA. J was trimmed by 2 bases and V by 2 bases; bases with no gene match: 1. Here the CDR3 reads CASSLLAGPYEQYF. Written as DNA, the CDR3 is TGTGCCAGCAGCTTACTAGCGGGACCCTACGAGCAGTACTTC.

The CDR3 here is CASSPRDREKETQYF. CDR3 bases: TGTGCCAGCTCCCCGAGGGACAGGGAGAAAGAGACCCAGTACTTC. The chain combines TRBV18 with TRBJ2-5; the match to TRBD1 covers 9 bases. The germline gives CDR1 KGHSH, CDR2 LQKENI. The length of the CDR3 is 15 residues. V lost 6 bases, J lost 3 bases, and 8 bases stayed unmatched.

Remarks on this clone: Other DNA variants within this sample encode the same CDR3. V gene TRBV14 combines with J gene TRBJ2-1; 7 bases are a match to TRBD1. With V trimmed by 0 bases and J by 7 bases, 0 bases remained unmatched. Germline CDR1 SGHDN, CDR2 FVKESK. The CDR3 is made up of 13 amino acids. CDR3 nucleotides: TGTGCCAGCAGCCAAGACAGGGGGAATGAGCAGTTCTTC. Protein product: CASSQDRGNEQFF.

The chain has TRBV5-4 and TRBJ2-7, with a weak D call TRBD1 (6 bases). This CDR3 region has 15 residues. Germline-derived CDR1 and CDR2 are SGHNT and YYREEE (reference sequence). Trimming pared 4 bases from V and 4 bases from J, leaving 18 bases between. This CDR3 reads CASSLKGQGLYEQYF. The CDR3 DNA sequence: TGTGCCAGCAGCCTTAAGGGTCAGGGGCTGTACGAGCAGTACTTC.

DNA for the CDR3: TGTGCCAGCAGTTTAGACACTGCAACTAATGAAAAACTGTTTTTT. Protein product: CASSLDTATNEKLFF. The rearrangement joins TRBV28 to TRBJ1-4, with unresolved D. The V gene's germline CDR1 is MDHEN and CDR2 SYDVKM. CDR3 length: 15 amino acids. Trimming removed 2 bases at V and 0 bases at J, with 7 bases between.

This clone was seen only once. The chain carries TRBV28 and TRBJ2-5; TRBD2 aligns across 8 bases. The CDR3 has 17 residues. V was pared by 2 bases and J by 2 bases, with 10 bases of the junction left unmatched. Germline CDR1 is MDHEN and CDR2 is SYDVKM. The chain's CDR3 is CASSLSGLAEFQETQYF. The CDR3 region has the DNA TGTGCCAGCAGTTTAAGTGGACTAGCAGAATTTCAAGAGACCCAGTACTTC. The variable domain in full, completed from reference TRBV28 and TRBJ2-5, reads DVKVTQSSRYLVKRTGEKVFLECVQDMDHENMFWYRQDPGLGLRLIYFSYDVKMKEKGDIPEGYSVSREKKERFSLILESASTNQTSMYLCASSLSGLAEFQETQYFGPGTRLLVL.

The rearrangement joins TRBV18 to TRBJ1-2; tentatively, D is TRBD1 (5 bases). Trimming took off 3 bases at V and 7 bases at J, with 12 bases between the two ends. CDR3 length: 13 residues. CDR1 is KGHSH and CDR2 is LQKENI in the germline V gene. DNA for the CDR3: TGTGCCAGCTCACCCGCGGGGCGCCGTGGCTACACCTTC. It yields the protein CASSPAGRRGYTF.

This clone was picked up one time. The gene calls are TRBV28 and TRBJ1-4, with D possibly TRBD1 on 5 matching bases. CDR1 and CDR2 from the germline V gene are MDHEN and SYDVKM. This CDR3 is 17 amino acids long. Trimming took off 2 bases at V and 2 bases at J, with 15 bases between the two ends. In DNA form, the CDR3 reads TGTGCCAGCAGTTTAGGGGGGGGTTGGTCGACTAATGAAAAACTGTTTTTT. Protein: CASSLGGGWSTNEKLFF.

The chain joins TRBV4-1 to TRBJ1-2; 8 bases line up with TRBD1. The CDR3 is 16 residues long. V gave up 3 bases and J gave up 4 bases; unmatched junction bases: 10. CDR1 is MGHRA, CDR2 YSYEKL, per germline. Written as DNA, the CDR3 is TGCGCCAGCAGCCAGCCGGACAGGGCGGTAACCTATGGCTACACCTTC. Protein product: CASSQPDRAVTYGYTF.

The rearrangement joins TRBV2 to TRBJ2-1; 8 bases align to TRBD2. This CDR3 has 15 amino acids. The germline V gene has CDR1 SNHLY and CDR2 FYNNEI. V lost 6 bases and J lost 2; bases outside the gene matches: 6. CDR3 in DNA: TGTGCCAGCAGAATTTCTAGCGGGCCCTACAATGAGCAGTTCTTC. Protein: CASRISSGPYNEQFF.

This clone has a single count. The V and J genes are TRBV11-2 and TRBJ2-2, with D perhaps matching TRBD1 (6 bases). The V gene's germline CDR1 is SGHAT and CDR2 FQNNGV. The CDR3 length is 13 residues. V shed 5 bases and J shed 7 bases, with 11 bases lying between them. The CDR3 loop is CASSDDRIGELFF. The CDR3 bases are TGTGCCAGCAGCGATGACAGGATCGGGGAGCTGTTTTTT.

This clone appeared many times. This rearrangement joins TRBV18 to TRBJ2-6; D possibly corresponds to TRBD1 (5 bases). There are 16 residues in the CDR3. Germline lookup yields CDR1 KGHSH and CDR2 LQKENI. The germline V and J ends were trimmed by 6 bases and 4 bases, with 16 bases remaining between them. CDR3 loop: CASSLDSLGGANVLTF. CDR3 coding DNA: TGTGCCAGCTCGTTAGACAGCCTTGGGGGGGCCAACGTCCTGACTTTC.

V and J are TRBV5-6 and TRBJ2-1; 11 bases agree with TRBD2. V shed 3 bases, J shed 6 bases, and the junction held 11 bases outside the gene matches. CDR1 is SGHDT, CDR2 YYEEEE, per germline. The CDR3 consists of 17 residues. Here the CDR3 DNA reads TGTGCCAGCAGCTCCCTCATTAGCGGGAGGGGTTCCAATGAGCAGTTCTTC. Its protein product is CASSSLISGRGSNEQFF.

This clone showed up just a few times. This chain links TRBV2 with TRBJ2-7; D is unresolved. Germline CDR1 reads SNHLY; CDR2 reads FYNNEI. Trimming removed 3 bases at V and 2 bases at J, with 8 bases between. CDR3 length: 13 residues. CDR3 DNA sequence: TGTGCCAGCAGTGATAGCATTCCCTACGAGCAGTACTTC. It encodes CASSDSIPYEQYF. The variable domain in full, completed from reference TRBV2 and TRBJ2-7, reads EPEVTQTPSHQVTQMGQEVILRCVPISNHLYFYWYRQILGQKVEFLVSFYNNEISEKSEIFDDQFSVERPDGSNFTLKIRSTKLEDSAMYFCASSDSIPYEQYFGPGTRLTVT.

V usage is TRBV11-3 and J usage is TRBJ2-1, with D unclear. CDR3 length: 12 residues. The V end lost 5 bases, the J end lost 9 bases, and 11 bases lay between the germline ends. Germline V gene sequence: CDR1 SGHNT, CDR2 YENEEA. CDR3 in DNA: TGTGCCAGCAGCGGGCCTAGTGGTGAGCAGTTCTTC. This sequence encodes CASSGPSGEQFF.

This clone was found a few times. Other DNA sequences of this sample code for an identical CDR3. V is TRBV10-3 and J is TRBJ2-5; D perhaps matches TRBD2 (5 bases). The germline V and J ends were trimmed by 6 bases and 5 bases, with 13 bases remaining between them. This CDR3 has 13 residues. Germline CDR1 is ENHRY and CDR2 is SYGVKD. The CDR3 loop reads CAISRGLGETQYF. Here the CDR3 DNA reads TGTGCCATCAGCCGGGGATTAGGGGAGACCCAGTACTTC.

The J gene is TRBJ2-2, the V gene TRBV6-5, with unresolved D. V lost 7 bases and J lost 7, with 10 bases in between. This CDR3 spans 12 amino acids. CDR1 is MNHEY and CDR2 is SVGAGI in the germline V gene. The CDR3 region has the DNA TGTGCCAGCAAATCGGATGGCGGGGAGCTGTTTTTT. Translating it yields CASKSDGGELFF.

The V call is TRBV28, the J call TRBJ1-4; D is unclear. Germline V gene data show CDR1 as MDHEN and CDR2 as SYDVKM. The CDR3 runs to 14 residues. V gave up 2 bases and J gave up 0 bases, with 4 bases separating them. Written as DNA, the CDR3 is TGTGCCAGCAGTTTAAGTGCAACTAATGAAAAACTGTTTTTT. Translation: CASSLSATNEKLFF.

The chain is built from TRBV6-1 and TRBJ1-4; a possible D gene is TRBD1 (5 bases). The CDR3 spans 15 residues. With 2 bases removed from V and 1 base from J, the gap between germline ends came to 8 bases. In germline, CDR1 is MNHNS, CDR2 SASEGT. CDR3 DNA: TGTGCCAGCAGTGAAAATGGGGGAACTAATGAAAAACTGTTTTTT. Translating gives CASSENGGTNEKLFF.

The chain combines TRBV4-2 with TRBJ1-2; D is undetermined. The ends were cut back, 4 bases at V and 3 bases at J, with 15 bases in the middle. The CDR3 runs to 15 residues. Germline V CDR1 and CDR2: LGHNA, YNFKEQ. CDR3 in DNA: TGTGCCAGCAGCCTTAGCTCCGGGAGGGACTATGGCTACACCTTC. Its protein product is CASSLSSGRDYGYTF.

The rearrangement links TRBV19 to TRBJ1-2, with D possibly matching TRBD1 (5 bases). CDR3 length: 15 residues. Trimming took 8 bases from V and 0 from J, leaving 16 bases between them. The germline V gene encodes CDR1 LNHDA and CDR2 SQIVND (reference sequence). CDR3 in amino acids: CASADKGPTNYGYTF. CDR3 coding DNA: TGTGCCAGTGCCGACAAGGGACCGACTAACTATGGCTACACCTTC.

This chain joins TRBV11-1 and TRBJ2-5; 9 nucleotides match TRBD2. CDR3 length: 13 residues. The germline V gene encodes CDR1 SGHAT and CDR2 FQDESV (reference sequence). The trim removed 5 bases at V and 5 bases at J, leaving 3 bases unmatched. CDR3 region: CASSPGLAETQYF. In DNA form, the CDR3 reads TGTGCCAGCAGCCCGGGACTAGCCGAGACCCAGTACTTC.

The J gene is TRBJ2-7, the V gene TRBV5-1, with a weak D call TRBD2 (7 bases). The ends were cut back, 0 bases at V and 3 bases at J, with 13 bases in the middle. Germline V gives CDR1 SGHRS, CDR2 YFSETQ. The CDR3 spans 15 residues. CDR3 sequence (DNA): TGCGCCAGCAGCTTGGAGGGGGGGAAAGGCTACGAGCAGTACTTC. Its translation is CASSLEGGKGYEQYF.

The V call is TRBV7-2, the J call TRBJ1-5; the D is unclear. Germline CDR1 reads SGHTA; CDR2 reads FQGNSA. Trimming removed 1 base at V and 0 bases at J, with 10 bases between. The CDR3 covers 16 residues. CDR3 sequence: CASSLGSGYSNQPQHF. The CDR3 nucleotides read TGTGCCAGCAGCTTAGGCTCGGGGTATAGCAATCAGCCCCAGCATTTT.